This is a list of T cell receptor beta chains from one sample in a study of blood T cell repertoires in COVID-19. Method: immunoSEQ multiplex PCR; TCRdb's copy keeps in-frame clones and lacks some. Here the sample spans about 79,000 clones, about 90% being singletons. Sequenced sample: peripheral blood. The receptors derive from a man in his fifties or sixties with active COVID-19. CDR3s include the opening cysteine and the closing phenylalanine or tryptophan. The order of the fields is D gene, CDR3 length, clone size, V gene, J gene, CDR3 DNA, CDR3 protein. A D gene is named only where the DNA matches it firmly. Expanded clones are given a class, and other clones once, few, many or no size at all.

NA	13	NA	TRBV28	TRBJ1-2	TGTGCCAGCAGTTTAGGTGGGCGTGGTGGCTACACCTTC	CASSLGGRGGYTF
NA	15	NA	TRBV5-5	TRBJ2-1	TGTGCCAGCAGCTTACCGGGACTTGCCCCTGGGGAGCAGTTCTTC	CASSLPGLAPGEQFF
TRBD1	18	NA	TRBV19	TRBJ2-5	TGTGCCAGTCGGGGGGTAATGGACAGGGGCGATGAACAAGAGACCCAGTACTTC	CASRGVMDRGDEQETQYF
NA	13	NA	TRBV7-9	TRBJ1-2	TGTGCCAGCAGTCCAACAGGGAATGCTGGCTACACCTTC	CASSPTGNAGYTF
TRBD2	12	NA	TRBV29-1	TRBJ2-1	TGCAGCGCGGGGGGGCACAGCACCGAGCAGTTCTTC	CSAGGHSTEQFF
NA	19	few	TRBV4-2	TRBJ2-1	TGTGCCAGCAGCCAAGTCCCATCATATTCCATGGGCGCTTATAATGAGCAGTTCTTC	CASSQVPSYSMGAYNEQFF
NA	14	NA	TRBV20-1	TRBJ2-3	TGCAGTGCTAGTGTCGGGGGAGGAACAGATACGCAGTATTTT	CSASVGGGTDTQYF
NA	12	NA	TRBV7-2	TRBJ1-2	TGTGCCAGCTCCCCAGGGATCTATGGCTACACCTTC	CASSPGIYGYTF
NA	12	NA	TRBV2	TRBJ2-5	TGTGCCACCGAACAGTACCAAGAGACCCAGTACTTC	CATEQYQETQYF
NA	14	few	TRBV5-1	TRBJ1-1	TGCGCCAGCAGCTTGGGGACAGTGAACACTGAAGCTTTCTTT	CASSLGTVNTEAFF
NA	15	NA	TRBV2	TRBJ2-1	TGTGCCAGCAGTGAACTGGTGCCCGGGATGGATGAGCAGTTCTTC	CASSELVPGMDEQFF
NA	15	NA	TRBV14	TRBJ2-3	TGTGCCAGCAGCCAAGGTAGCGGCATCACAGATACGCAGTATTTT	CASSQGSGITDTQYF
NA	19	NA	TRBV7-2	TRBJ2-3	TGTGCCAGCAGCTTACGGGGGACTTTCCTTAGACAGACCACAGATACGCAGTATTTT	CASSLRGTFLRQTTDTQYF
TRBD2	17	NA	TRBV11-2	TRBJ2-7	TGTGCCAGCAGCCGGACTAGCGGGAGGGTCGGGGTCTACGAGCAGTACTTC	CASSRTSGRVGVYEQYF
NA	14	NA	TRBV2	TRBJ2-7	TGTGCCAGCAGTGCAAGACCGGGGTTCCGCGAGCAGTACTTC	CASSARPGFREQYF
TRBD2	16	NA	TRBV7-9	TRBJ2-3	TGTGCCAGCAGCTTCGGGACTAGACGTAGGTCGGATACGCAGTATTTT	CASSFGTRRRSDTQYF
TRBD1	16	NA	TRBV27	TRBJ2-1	TGTGCCAGCAGCCTATCTTTAAGGACAGGGAGGCATGAGCAGTTCTTC	CASSLSLRTGRHEQFF
TRBD2	15	once	TRBV3-1/TRBV3-2	TRBJ2-2	TGTGCCAGCCGGAGCGGGAGGGCGAACACCGGGGAGCTGTTTTTT	CASRSGRANTGELFF
TRBD1	14	NA	TRBV9	TRBJ1-2	TGTGCCAGCGCAAGGGGACAGGAGGCTTCTGGCTACACCTTC	CASARGQEASGYTF
TRBD1	16	NA	TRBV3-1/TRBV3-2	TRBJ2-7	TGTGCCAGCAGCCAACCGGGACAGGGTGATACCTACGAGCAGTACTTC	CASSQPGQGDTYEQYF
TRBD1	14	NA	TRBV24-1	TRBJ1-1	TGTGCCACCAGTGAAGGGACAGCGAACACTGAAGCTTTCTTT	CATSEGTANTEAFF
NA	16	NA	TRBV7-3	TRBJ1-6	TGTGCCAGCAGCCTCACGGGAGGGCGGAGGCATTCACCCCTCCACTTT	CASSLTGGRRHSPLHF
TRBD1	12	NA	TRBV29-1	TRBJ2-7	TGCAGCGTTGATACAGGGGCCTACGAGCAGTACTTC	CSVDTGAYEQYF
NA	16	NA	TRBV4-1	TRBJ2-7	TGCGCCAGCAGCCCGTTTTCCCTTCGGGGGACCCACGAGCAGTACTTC	CASSPFSLRGTHEQYF
TRBD1	15	NA	TRBV11-2	TRBJ1-5	TGTGCCAGCAGCCCTAACAGGGGCCCCAATCAGCCCCAGCATTTT	CASSPNRGPNQPQHF
NA	15	NA	TRBV6-4	TRBJ1-5	TGTGCCAGCAGTGTTTCGGGGGGCAGCAATCAGCCCCAGCATTTT	CASSVSGGSNQPQHF